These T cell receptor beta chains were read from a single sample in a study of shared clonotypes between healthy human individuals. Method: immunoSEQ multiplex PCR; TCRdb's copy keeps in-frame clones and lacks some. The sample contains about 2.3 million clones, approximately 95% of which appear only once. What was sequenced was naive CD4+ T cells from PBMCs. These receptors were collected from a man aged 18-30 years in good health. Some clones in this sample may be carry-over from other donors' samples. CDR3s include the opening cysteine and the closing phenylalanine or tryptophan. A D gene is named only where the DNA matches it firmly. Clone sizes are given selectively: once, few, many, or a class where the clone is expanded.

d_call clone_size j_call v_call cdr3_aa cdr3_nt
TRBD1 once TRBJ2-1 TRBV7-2 CASSADRAGYNEQFF TGTGCCAGCAGCGCCGACAGGGCAGGCTACAATGAGCAGTTCTTC
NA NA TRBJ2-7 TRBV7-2 CASRSPGGVREQYF TGTGCCAGCAGATCCCCAGGAGGGGTCAGGGAGCAGTACTTC
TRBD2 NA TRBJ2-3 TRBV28 CASSLTSGILDTQYF TGTGCCAGCAGCCTGACTAGCGGGATTCTAGATACGCAGTATTTT
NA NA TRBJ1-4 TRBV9 CASSVASTVGGKLFF TGTGCCAGCAGCGTAGCGTCCACGGTGGGGGGAAAACTGTTTTTT
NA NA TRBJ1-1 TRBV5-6 CASSLAGQRPNTEAFF TGTGCCAGCAGCTTGGCGGGACAACGACCCAACACTGAAGCTTTCTTT
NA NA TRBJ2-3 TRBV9 CASSVGRGGGTDTQYF TGTGCCAGCAGCGTAGGGAGGGGTGGAGGCACAGATACGCAGTATTTT
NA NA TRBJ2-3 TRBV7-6 CASSLRTRGTDTQYF TGTGCCAGCAGCTTAAGGACGAGAGGTACAGATACGCAGTATTTT
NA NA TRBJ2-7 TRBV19 CASSIPGSYEQYF TGTGCCAGTAGTATACCGGGCTCCTACGAGCAGTACTTC
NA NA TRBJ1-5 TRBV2 CASRKDSNQPQHF TGTGCCAGCCGAAAGGACAGCAATCAGCCCCAGCATTTT
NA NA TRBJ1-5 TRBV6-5 CASSYMGGANQPQHF TGTGCCAGCAGTTATATGGGGGGGGCGAATCAGCCCCAGCATTTT
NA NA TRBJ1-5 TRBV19 CASSDPGHPSNQPQHF TGTGCCAGTAGTGATCCGGGACACCCAAGCAATCAGCCCCAGCATTTT
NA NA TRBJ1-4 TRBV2 CASSEATGNEKLFF TGTGCCAGCAGTGAAGCTACGGGTAATGAAAAACTGTTTTTT
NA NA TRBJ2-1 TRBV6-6 CASTSIGPYNEQFF TGTGCCAGCACCTCGATCGGGCCCTACAATGAGCAGTTCTTC
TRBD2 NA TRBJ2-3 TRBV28 CASRGTSGGITDTQYF TGTGCCAGCAGAGGGACTAGCGGGGGGATCACAGATACGCAGTATTTT
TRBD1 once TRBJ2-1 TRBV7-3 CASSLDRDRYNEQFF TGTGCCAGCAGTCTGGACAGGGACCGCTACAATGAGCAGTTCTTC
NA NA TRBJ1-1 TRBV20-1 CSARDLGAFF TGCAGTGCTAGAGATCTTGGCGCTTTCTTT
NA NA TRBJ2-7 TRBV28 CASSPRDEQYF TGTGCCAGCAGCCCAAGGGACGAGCAGTACTTC
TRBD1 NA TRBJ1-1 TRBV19 CASSRGWTGYLVGVNTEAFF TGTGCCAGTAGTAGAGGGTGGACAGGTTATTTGGTCGGGGTTAACACTGAAGCTTTCTTT
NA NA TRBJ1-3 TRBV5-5 CASSLITGNTIYF TGTGCCAGCAGCTTAATCACTGGAAACACCATATATTTT
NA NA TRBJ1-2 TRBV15 CATSGGSAAYGYTF TGTGCCACCAGCGGAGGGTCAGCGGCCTATGGCTACACCTTC
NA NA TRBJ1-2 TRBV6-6 CASSYTSVTNYGYTF TGTGCCAGCAGTTACACATCCGTGACTAACTATGGCTACACCTTC
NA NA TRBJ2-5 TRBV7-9 CASSLVVYGDLGTQYF TGTGCCAGCAGCTTAGTGGTTTACGGGGACCTGGGGACCCAGTACTTC
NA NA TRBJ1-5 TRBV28 CASSPVNQPQHF TGTGCCAGCAGCCCGGTCAATCAGCCCCAGCATTTT
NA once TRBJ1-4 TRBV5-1 CASSLAEGLTNEKLFF TGCGCCAGCAGCTTGGCCGAGGGGTTGACTAATGAAAAACTGTTTTTT
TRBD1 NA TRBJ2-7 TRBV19 CASSPTGGHYEQYF TGTGCCAGTAGTCCGACAGGGGGGCATTACGAGCAGTACTTC
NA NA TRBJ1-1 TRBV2 CASSSWHTEAFF TGTGCCAGCAGTTCCTGGCACACTGAAGCTTTCTTT
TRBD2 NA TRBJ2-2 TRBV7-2 CASSLAQGLADHHSNTGELFF TGTGCCAGCAGCTTAGCGCAGGGACTAGCGGATCATCATTCGAACACCGGGGAGCTGTTTTTT